These T cell receptor beta chains were read from a single sample in a study of cytomegalovirus exposure and HLA in healthy donors. The table came from immunoSEQ multiplex PCR; TCRdb's copy has only in-frame clones and leaves some out. The sample contains 100,000 to 150,000 clones, approximately 8% of which appear only once. The sample comprised PBMCs. The receptors stem from a woman between 35 and 50 years old in good health and CMV-seropositive. The CDR3 runs from the conserved cysteine through the conserved F or W. A D gene is named only where the DNA matches it firmly. Some rows mark clone size as missing; the rest say once, few, many or name a class of expanded clone.

J | D | size | V | CDR3 | DNA
TRBJ2-3 | NA | NA | TRBV5-8 | CASSLLAGYTDTQYF | TGTGCCAGCAGCTTGTTGGCGGGGTACACAGATACGCAGTATTTT
TRBJ1-2 | TRBD1 | NA | TRBV10-3 | CAISEPGTGGDGYTF | TGTGCCATCAGTGAGCCAGGGACAGGGGGGGATGGCTACACCTTC
TRBJ1-2 | TRBD1 | NA | TRBV6-6 | CASSRTGRDGYTF | TGTGCCAGCAGCCGGACAGGGAGGGATGGCTACACCTTC
TRBJ1-6 | TRBD1 | few | TRBV6-1 | CASSEGTGGSSYNSPLHF | TGTGCCAGCAGTGAAGGGACAGGGGGAAGCTCCTATAATTCACCCCTCCACTTT
TRBJ1-1 | NA | few | TRBV21-1 | CASSATPSDRGDINTEAFF | TGTGCCAGCAGCGCGACACCCTCGGACAGGGGCGACATTAACACTGAAGCTTTCTTT
TRBJ1-2 | NA | few | TRBV11-2 | CASSLDRLGAEGYTF | TGTGCCAGCAGCTTAGATCGGTTGGGGGCAGAGGGCTACACCTTC
TRBJ2-3 | TRBD2 | NA | TRBV4-2 | CASSQGLAEGTDTQYF | TGTGCCAGCAGCCAAGGACTAGCTGAGGGCACAGATACGCAGTATTTT
TRBJ2-5 | TRBD2 | NA | TRBV9 | CASSPRTSGGLQETQYF | TGTGCCAGCAGCCCTCGGACTAGCGGGGGCCTTCAAGAGACCCAGTACTTC
TRBJ2-3 | NA | NA | TRBV4-1 | CASSQEGGPTDTQYF | TGCGCCAGCAGCCAAGAGGGGGGGCCCACAGATACGCAGTATTTT
TRBJ1-2 | NA | few | TRBV7-9 | CASSSLDSPGYGYTF | TGTGCCAGCAGCTCCTTGGACAGTCCAGGTTATGGCTACACCTTC
TRBJ2-3 | NA | NA | TRBV19 | CASSTRTSSTDTQYF | TGTGCCAGTAGTACTCGGACAAGTAGCACAGATACGCAGTATTTT
TRBJ1-5 | TRBD1 | few | TRBV19 | CASSSITGTGDISNQPQHF | TGTGCCAGTAGTTCCATTACCGGGACAGGGGATATCAGCAATCAGCCCCAGCATTTT
TRBJ2-6 | NA | NA | TRBV5-1 | CASSLAGSPGANVLTF | TGCGCCAGCAGCTTGGCAGGGTCTCCTGGGGCCAACGTCCTGACTTTC
TRBJ2-1 | TRBD1 | NA | TRBV18 | CASSPRDSRNEQFF | TGTGCCAGCTCACCCCGGGACAGTAGAAATGAGCAGTTCTTC
TRBJ2-3 | NA | few | TRBV10-3 | CAIKPPARDTQYF | TGTGCCATCAAGCCTCCCGCCCGAGATACGCAGTATTTT
TRBJ1-1 | NA | NA | TRBV19 | CASSIRGLTNTEAFF | TGTGCCAGTAGTATTAGGGGACTCACGAACACTGAAGCTTTCTTT
TRBJ2-7 | TRBD2 | many | TRBV6-1 | CASSEPGTSGLEQYF | TGTGCCAGCAGTGAACCCGGGACTAGCGGTCTCGAGCAGTACTTC
TRBJ2-2 | TRBD2 | few | TRBV5-1 | CASSLDPSGAVPNTGELFF | TGCGCCAGCAGCTTGGACCCTAGCGGGGCGGTCCCGAACACCGGGGAGCTGTTTTTT
TRBJ2-7 | NA | many | TRBV11-2 | CASSPMAGPYEQYF | TGTGCCAGCAGCCCGATGGCGGGGCCGTACGAGCAGTACTTC
TRBJ2-1 | NA | NA | TRBV11-1 | CASSYGKEGWSGDEQFF | TGTGCCAGCAGCTACGGTAAAGAGGGCTGGTCTGGGGATGAGCAGTTCTTC
TRBJ2-2 | NA | NA | TRBV7-6 | CASSVHQGSTGELFF | TGTGCCAGCAGCGTGCACCAGGGATCCACCGGGGAGCTGTTTTTT
TRBJ2-7 | NA | NA | TRBV6-6 | CASEYRGYEQYF | TGTGCCAGCGAATATAGGGGCTACGAGCAGTACTTC
TRBJ1-5 | NA | few | TRBV7-8 | CASTTNRDQPQHF | TGTGCCAGCACCACGAACAGGGACCAGCCCCAGCATTTT
TRBJ2-7 | TRBD1 | NA | TRBV10-3 | CAISGDSYEQYF | TGTGCCATCAGTGGGGACAGCTACGAGCAGTACTTC
TRBJ2-7 | NA | NA | TRBV28 | CASLKSGGTYEQYF | TGTGCCAGTCTGAAATCCGGGGGAACCTACGAGCAGTACTTC
TRBJ1-5 | NA | NA | TRBV19 | CASTDTWGGNQPQHF | TGTGCCAGTACTGATACATGGGGGGGCAATCAGCCCCAGCATTTT
TRBJ2-7 | NA | few | TRBV21-1 | CASSKEERGSAIDEQYF | TGTGCCAGCAGCAAAGAGGAGCGGGGGTCGGCCATCGACGAGCAGTACTTC
TRBJ1-4 | NA | once | TRBV6-6 | CASSYSKRGEKLFF | TGTGCCAGCAGTTACTCGAAAAGAGGGGAAAAACTGTTTTTT